The present TCR beta chain was sequenced within a study of cytomegalovirus exposure and HLA in healthy donors. Findings of the study overall: Specificity of a few CMV-associated chains for CMV antigens was verified in vitro.

As to this clone: Its antigen is undetermined.

The PCR contained 60 Vbeta and 13 Jbeta primers. Produced via immunoSEQ multiplex PCR; TCRdb's table is partial and in-frame only. The sample's table shows about 88,000 clones. CDR1 SGHNT and CDR2 YYREEE come from the germline V gene (reference sequence). V trimming: 4 bases; J trimming: 2 bases; junction bases outside the gene matches: 7. The CDR3 is 16 residues long. J is TRBJ1-3 and V is TRBV5-4, with 9 nucleotides matching TRBD1. This sequence originates from a girl aged 10-17 years in good health and CMV-seropositive. Sequencing input: PBMCs. The CDR3 DNA is TGTGCCAGCAGCGCTGACAGGGGGGGGACTGGAAACACCATATATTTT. Its protein is CASSADRGGTGNTIYF.